A single sample gave rise to the 29 T cell receptor beta chains below, sequenced in a study of a mutant IDH1 vaccine in newly diagnosed glioma. Time point noted: week 23, last vaccination. Topical imiquimod was applied with each vaccine dose, which held 300 ug of mutant IDH1 20-mer peptide. Their recognized antigens are unknown. The data were produced by immunoSEQ multiplex PCR, yet TCRdb's version contains in-frame clones alone and is incomplete. This sample has just over 65,000 clones, with 84% found just once. The sequencing here drew on PBMCs, taken from a glioma patient whose treatment included an IDH1 peptide vaccine. The receptors were sampled from a man between 18 and 35 years old with glioma.

This chain joins TRBV4-3 and TRBJ2-7; D is perhaps TRBD2 (5 bases). The CDR3 spans 16 residues. Germline CDR1 and CDR2: LGHNA and YSLEER. The ends were cut back, 3 bases at V and 7 bases at J, with 22 bases in the middle. DNA for the CDR3: TGCGCCAGCAGCCATACCGGGATGGCCCCCCAGAGGGAGCAGTACTTC. Translated, it gives CASSHTGMAPQREQYF.

This clone has more than one count but fewer than ten. V is TRBV11-2 and J is TRBJ1-1; D is undetermined. The CDR3 spans 14 residues. Trimming stripped 4 bases from V and 6 bases from J, with 15 bases between. Germline CDR1 is SGHAT and CDR2 is FQNNGV. DNA of the CDR3: TGTGCCAGCAGCTCCCCTCGGGGTAGCCCTGAAGCTTTCTTT. As protein: CASSSPRGSPEAFF.

The J gene is TRBJ1-4, the V gene TRBV19; D is perhaps TRBD1 (5 bases). The CDR3 is 15 residues long. The ends were cut back, 5 bases at V and 8 bases at J, with 18 bases in the middle. Germline CDR1 is LNHDA and CDR2 is SQIVND (reference sequence). The CDR3 DNA is TGTGCCAGTAGTCCACTATATGGGGCTCGCGAAAAACTGTTTTTT. This sequence encodes CASSPLYGAREKLFF.

The chain joins TRBV19 to TRBJ2-2; no definite D call. This CDR3 has 12 residues. V was trimmed by 3 bases and J by 3 bases, leaving 2 bases between them. Germline assignment: CDR1 LNHDA and CDR2 SQIVND (reference sequence). The CDR3 coding sequence is TGTGCCAGTAGTATTTACACCGGGGAGCTGTTTTTT. It is translated as CASSIYTGELFF.

The V and J genes are TRBV5-3 and TRBJ1-4, with 9 bases that match TRBD1. TRBV5-3 is given ORF status, its function remaining uncertain. The CDR3 loop spans 16 amino acids. The ends lost 0 bases at V and 8 bases at J; junction bases unmatched: 8. DNA for the CDR3: TGTGCCAGAAGCTTGGCAATGGACAGGGGTGGGGAAAAACTGTTTTTT. Protein sequence: CARSLAMDRGGEKLFF.

The sample holds one count of this clone. V and J are TRBV19 and TRBJ2-7; 11 bases are shared with TRBD1. V shed 6 bases and J 0 bases; nucleotides not matched to a gene: 4. The CDR3 sequence is 15 residues long. Germline loops: CDR1 LNHDA, CDR2 SQIVND (reference sequence). CDR3 protein: CASSRDRGNSYEQYF. The CDR3 DNA is TGTGCCAGTAGCCGGGACAGGGGGAACTCCTACGAGCAGTACTTC.

This clone was observed a single time. DNA of the CDR3: TGTGCCAGCACCAACTTTGGACGGAACACTGAAGCTTTCTTT. Protein sequence: CASTNFGRNTEAFF. This chain links TRBV6-1 with TRBJ1-1; D unresolved. CDR1 is MNHNS, CDR2 SASEGT, per germline. CDR3 length: 14 residues. V lost 7 bases and J lost 1, with 13 bases in between.

The chain links TRBV6-5 to TRBJ2-7; the match to TRBD2 covers 13 bases. V dropped 2 bases and J dropped 7; count of bases not matched to a gene: 8. Germline assignment: CDR1 MNHEY and CDR2 SVGAGI. The CDR3 sequence is 16 residues long. This chain's CDR3 is CASSYRTSGGAGEQYF. The CDR3 DNA reads TGTGCCAGCAGTTACCGTACTAGCGGGGGGGCTGGGGAGCAGTACTTC.

The chain employs TRBV4-1 and TRBJ2-7; 8 bases align to TRBD1. Looked up from germline, CDR1 is MGHRA and CDR2 is YSYEKL. This CDR3 comprises 16 residues. V was clipped by 0 bases and J by 1 base; unmatched bases: 5. Here the CDR3 reads CASSQDGTGISYEQYF. The CDR3 DNA sequence: TGCGCCAGCAGCCAAGACGGGACAGGAATATCCTACGAGCAGTACTTC.

This clone was detected once. The rearrangement links TRBV7-2 to TRBJ2-5, with D hard to call. The CDR3 is made up of 13 amino acids. Trimming took off 0 bases at V and 7 bases at J, with 9 bases between the two ends. Per the germline V gene, CDR1 is SGHTA and CDR2 is FQGNSA. The CDR3 loop is CASSLAVPRTQYF. CDR3 DNA sequence: TGTGCCAGCAGCTTAGCGGTTCCCAGGACCCAGTACTTC.

The CDR3 region is CASSTRKDGYTF. Written as DNA, the CDR3 is TGTGCCAGCAGCACCCGAAAGGATGGCTACACCTTC. The chain couples TRBV5-4 to TRBJ1-2; D not certain. V was cut by 4 bases and J by 6 bases, with 10 bases left in between. CDR1 and CDR2 from the germline V gene are SGHNT and YYREEE (reference sequence). This CDR3 spans 12 amino acids.

This clone was observed a single time. V usage is TRBV25-1 and J usage is TRBJ1-1, with a possible D match to TRBD1 (6 bases). Germline-derived CDR1 and CDR2 are MGHDK and SYGVNS. V shed 4 bases and J shed 5 bases, with 14 bases lying between them. This CDR3 has 14 amino acids. CDR3 amino acids: CASSATLGGTEAFF. In DNA, the CDR3 is TGTGCCAGCAGTGCAACTCTAGGGGGGACTGAAGCTTTCTTT.

V is TRBV30 and J is TRBJ2-3; D is unclear. The CDR3 length is 11 residues. Trimming took off 0 bases at V and 6 bases at J, with 4 bases between the two ends. The germline CDR1 and CDR2 sequences are GTSNPN and SVGIG (reference sequence). CDR3 residues: CAWSVRDTQYF. CDR3 DNA: TGTGCCTGGAGTGTGAGGGATACGCAGTATTTT.

The chain employs TRBV5-1 and TRBJ1-2; D is ambiguous. CDR3 length: 14 amino acids. The germline gives CDR1 SGHRS, CDR2 YFSETQ. Trimming left V 1 base short and J 4 bases short, with 11 bases between. The CDR3 nucleotides read TGCGCCAGCAGCTTGAACCGACCTAGCTATGGCTACACCTTC. Its protein product is CASSLNRPSYGYTF.

This chain links TRBV6-6 with TRBJ2-3; a weak D match, TRBD2 (6 bases). V was pared by 2 bases and J by 1 base, with 10 bases between. This CDR3 is 15 amino acids long. CDR1 and CDR2 (germline): MNHNY, SVGAGI (reference sequence). The CDR3 spells CASSYLLARTDTQYF. Here the CDR3 DNA reads TGTGCCAGCAGTTACCTACTAGCCCGCACAGATACGCAGTATTTT.

The chain employs TRBV7-2 and TRBJ1-1; D is unclear. The V and J ends lost 3 bases and 1 base respectively, with 18 bases between them. There are 17 residues in the CDR3. Germline values: CDR1 SGHTA, CDR2 FQGNSA. The CDR3 spells CASSFRRVGSGNTEAFF. The DNA for the CDR3 is TGTGCCAGCAGCTTTAGGCGCGTGGGCAGCGGGAACACTGAAGCTTTCTTT. The entire variable domain, with the rest obtained from reference TRBV7-2 and TRBJ1-1, is as follows: GAGVSQSPSNKVTEKGKDVELRCDPISGHTALYWYRQSLGQGLEFLIYFQGNSAPDKSGLPSDRFSAERTGGSVSTLTIQRTQQEDSAVYLCASSFRRVGSGNTEAFFGQGTRLTVV.

The rearrangement uses TRBV28 and TRBJ2-7; D not certain. CDR3 length: 13 residues. V was cut by 3 bases and J by 0 bases, with 6 bases left in between. Germline assignment: CDR1 MDHEN and CDR2 SYDVKM. CDR3 DNA sequence: TGTGCCAGCAGTTTGAGTCCCTCCTACGAGCAGTACTTC. This gives the protein CASSLSPSYEQYF.

The J gene is TRBJ1-1, the V gene TRBV19; TRBD1 agrees at 9 bases. This CDR3 spans 14 amino acids. The ends lost 3 bases at V and 1 base at J; junction bases unmatched: 0. Germline V CDR1 and CDR2: LNHDA, SQIVND (reference sequence). Here the CDR3 DNA reads TGTGCCAGTAGTATGGACAGGGGGAACACTGAAGCTTTCTTT. It codes for CASSMDRGNTEAFF.

The CDR3 sequence: CASHTEEETQYF. In nucleotides, the CDR3 is TGTGCCAGCCACACCGAGGAAGAGACCCAGTACTTC. The rearrangement uses TRBV2 and TRBJ2-5; no clear D gene. The CDR3 extends over 12 amino acids. The V gene's germline CDR1 is SNHLY and CDR2 FYNNEI. Deletions cut 8 bases from V and 3 bases from J, with 10 bases between.

The chain employs TRBV21-1 and TRBJ2-5; the D call in the table, TRBD1, was not verified against the DNA. TRBV21-1 is flagged as a pseudogene. This CDR3 is built from 15 residues. The CDR3 sequence is CASSKLTGMGETQYF. As DNA, the CDR3 is TGTGCCAGCAGCAAACTGACAGGGATGGGAGAGACCCAGTACTTC.

This sequence joins TRBV6-1 and TRBJ1-2; TRBD1 aligns across 8 bases. Germline CDR1 MNHNS, CDR2 SASEGT. The CDR3 runs 14 residues. Unmatched junction bases numbered 5, after V lost 7 bases and J lost 1 base. CDR3 nucleotide sequence: TGTGCCAGCACTCCGACAGGGGTTAACTATGGCTACACCTTC. This translates into CASTPTGVNYGYTF.

The chain combines TRBV5-4 with TRBJ2-2; 8 bases line up with TRBD1. The CDR3 length is 15 residues. Looked up from germline, CDR1 is SGHNT and CDR2 is YYREEE (reference sequence). The V gene end was trimmed by 3 bases and the J gene end by 0 bases; junction bases not matched to a gene: 1. CDR3 in amino acids: CASSSDRANTGELFF. The CDR3 bases are TGTGCCAGCAGCTCGGACAGGGCGAACACCGGGGAGCTGTTTTTT.

The V and J genes are TRBV28 and TRBJ1-5, with a tentative D call TRBD1 (5 bases). Trimming shortened V by 4 bases and J by 0 bases, and 25 bases separated the two germline ends. Germline CDR1 and CDR2: MDHEN and SYDVKM. The CDR3 is 20 residues long. CDR3 amino acids: CASSSSFTGRGLYSNQPQHF. Here the CDR3 DNA reads TGTGCCAGCAGTTCGAGTTTCACGGGGAGGGGCCTATATAGCAATCAGCCCCAGCATTTT.

This chain links TRBV5-4 with TRBJ2-3; 15 bases match TRBD2. The trim removed 4 bases at V and 5 bases at J, leaving 14 bases unmatched. Germline lookup yields CDR1 SGHNT and CDR2 YYREEE (reference sequence). The CDR3 consists of 19 residues. CDR3 bases: TGTGCCAGCAGCCCAGGACTAGCGGGGGGGAGAAGCACGCAAGATACGCAGTATTTT. This sequence encodes CASSPGLAGGRSTQDTQYF.

V usage is TRBV18 and J usage is TRBJ1-5; D call uncertain. The CDR3 runs 14 residues. Trimming shortened V by 0 bases and J by 3 bases, and 6 bases separated the two germline ends. CDR1 and CDR2 from the germline V gene are KGHSH and LQKENI. The CDR3: CASSPPGYNQPQHF. As DNA, the CDR3 is TGTGCCAGCTCACCACCAGGGTACAATCAGCCCCAGCATTTT.

This clone was seen a single time. V gene TRBV19 combines with J gene TRBJ2-5; D not resolved. V was trimmed by 0 bases and J by 5 bases, leaving 13 bases between them. CDR1 and CDR2 (germline): LNHDA, SQIVND (reference sequence). The CDR3 extends over 15 amino acids. The CDR3 reads CASSIDRSRGETQYF. CDR3 sequence (DNA): TGTGCCAGTAGTATAGATAGGAGCCGTGGGGAGACCCAGTACTTC.

V gene TRBV12-5 combines with J gene TRBJ1-2; 9 bases agree with TRBD1. Trimming took 4 bases from V and 6 from J; bases not matched to a gene: 3. Germline assignment: CDR1 LGHNT and CDR2 FRNRAP. This CDR3 is 13 amino acids long. As DNA, the CDR3 is TGTGCTAGTGGTTCCGGGACAGGGAATGGCTACACCTTC. Protein product: CASGSGTGNGYTF. Full variable domain (rest looked up from reference TRBV12-5 and TRBJ1-2): DARVTQTPRHKVTEMGQEVTMRCQPILGHNTVFWYRQTMMQGLELLAYFRNRAPLDDSGMPKDRFSAEMPDATLATLKIQPSEPRDSAVYFCASGSGTGNGYTFGSGTRLTVV.

The table lists this clone with a count of one. This sequence joins TRBV5-4 and TRBJ2-4; no reliable D call. Germline lookup yields CDR1 SGHNT and CDR2 YYREEE (reference sequence). V shed 1 base and J shed 1 base, with 6 bases lying between them. This CDR3 contains 14 residues. The CDR3 reads CASSLMMAKNIQYF. CDR3 DNA: TGTGCCAGCAGCTTGATGATGGCCAAAAACATTCAGTACTTC.

This sequence joins TRBV4-2 and TRBJ1-2; D not certain. Germline V gene data show CDR1 as LGHNA and CDR2 as YNFKEQ. The CDR3 has 14 residues. Trimming left V 0 bases short and J 11 bases short, with 16 bases between. This chain's CDR3 is CASSQDWGQALYTF. The CDR3 DNA is TGTGCCAGCAGCCAAGACTGGGGTCAGGCACTGTACACCTTC.